A selection of T cell receptor beta chains follows, all from one sample in a study of metastatic and nonmetastatic thyroid tumors. With MiXCR, TCRdb called clones anew from the PCR reads. This table holds about 62,000 clones, about 4% found once. The sample comprised blood. These TCRs come from a female donor with papillary thyroid cancer or a benign thyroid nodule (not recorded which). Some clones in this sample may be carry-over from other donors' samples. Both conserved end residues are part of each CDR3. The D gene is left open where the match is weak. Not every row has a clone size; where given, it reads once, few, many or a size class.

V gene	J gene	clone size	D gene	CDR3 protein	CDR3 DNA
TRBV28	TRBJ2-3	many	TRBD2	CASSFLSGRPDTQYF	TGTGCCAGCAGTTTCCTTAGCGGGAGACCAGATACGCAGTATTTT
TRBV6-1	TRBJ2-7	few	TRBD1	CASRGTGGLYEQYF	TGCGCCAGCAGGGGGACAGGGGGACTCTACGAGCAGTACTTC
TRBV12-3/TRBV12-4	TRBJ1-5	many	NA	CASSLAERQPQHF	TGTGCCAGCAGCTTGGCTGAGAGGCAGCCCCAGCATTTT
TRBV24-1	TRBJ2-4	many	TRBD1	CATSDPTGPGNIQYF	TGTGCCACCAGTGACCCGACAGGGCCGGGGAACATTCAGTACTTC
TRBV7-9	TRBJ2-3	many	NA	CASSLVKPSTDTQYF	TGTGCCAGCAGCTTGGTCAAACCCAGCACAGATACGCAGTATTTT
TRBV5-1	TRBJ2-2	many	TRBD2	CASRVGSSGTLFGTGELFF	TGCGCCAGCAGGGTTGGATCTAGCGGGACCTTGTTTGGGACCGGGGAGCTGTTTTTT
TRBV20-1	TRBJ1-3	many	NA	CSARDSLGHTIYF	TGCAGTGCTAGAGATAGTCTGGGACACACCATATATTTT
TRBV6-5	TRBJ1-5	NA	NA	CASSFSGTGNQPQHF	TGTGCCAGCAGTTTCTCCGGGACGGGCAATCAGCCCCAGCATTTT
TRBV2	TRBJ1-2	few	NA	CASSSRGSPRGYTF	TGTGCCAGCAGTTCCCGGGGGAGTCCTCGGGGCTACACCTTC
TRBV6-2/TRBV6-3	TRBJ2-6	NA	TRBD1	CASSQTGVASSVANVLTF	TGTGCCAGCAGTCAGACAGGGGTCGCCTCCTCTGTGGCCAACGTCCTGACTTTC
TRBV5-5	TRBJ1-5	many	NA	CASSLWDSNQPQHF	TGTGCCAGCAGCTTGTGGGATAGCAATCAGCCCCAGCATTTT
TRBV9	TRBJ2-2	NA	NA	CARSIDSGTNTGELFF	TGTGCCAGAAGCATAGACAGCGGAACGAACACCGGGGAGCTGTTTTTT
TRBV6-4	TRBJ2-3	many	TRBD1	CASSEGQGATDTQYF	TGTGCCAGCAGTGAGGGACAGGGGGCCACAGATACGCAGTATTTT
TRBV2	TRBJ2-2	many	TRBD2	CASSVYSGRGTGELFF	TGTGCCAGCAGTGTGTATAGCGGGAGAGGTACCGGGGAGCTGTTTTTT
TRBV11-2	TRBJ2-2	NA	NA	CASSSRWLGTGELFF	TGTGCCAGCAGCTCCCGGTGGCTGGGCACCGGGGAGCTGTTTTTT
TRBV6-1	TRBJ2-5	many	NA	CASSENQETQYF	TGTGCCAGCAGTGAGAATCAGGAGACCCAGTACTTC
TRBV6-5	TRBJ2-1	few	TRBD2	CTISLATSGRNWNEQFF	TGTACCATCAGCTTAGCAACTAGCGGGAGGAACTGGAATGAGCAGTTCTTC
TRBV19	TRBJ1-5	many	NA	CASSIDLGGLSNQPQHF	TGTGCCAGTAGTATAGATCTCGGGGGGCTTAGCAATCAGCCCCAGCATTTT
TRBV19	TRBJ1-2	many	NA	CASSIRDADHGYTF	TGTGCCAGTAGTATCCGGGACGCCGACCATGGCTACACCTTC
TRBV7-3	TRBJ2-2	many	NA	CASSFPLNTGELFF	TGTGCCAGCAGCTTCCCTCTAAACACCGGGGAGCTGTTTTTT
TRBV6-4	TRBJ2-3	few	TRBD2	CASIYSGGSGTDTQYF	TGTGCCAGCATTTACTCCGGCGGGAGTGGGACAGATACGCAGTATTTT
TRBV28	TRBJ2-3	NA	TRBD2	CASLLAGAAGDTQYF	TGTGCCAGCCTCCTAGCGGGAGCCGCTGGGGATACGCAGTATTTT
TRBV6-1	TRBJ1-1	many	NA	CASSEVRGYTSNTEAFF	TGTGCCAGCAGTGAGGTTAGGGGCTATACTTCGAACACTGAAGCTTTCTTT
TRBV6-1	TRBJ1-6	few	TRBD1	CASSLDRVSNSPPHF	TGTGCCAGCAGTCTGGACAGGGTATCTAATTCACCCCCCCACTTT
TRBV28	TRBJ2-1	NA	NA	CAGSLSLTVNYNEQFF	TGTGCCGGCAGTTTATCGTTGACAGTCAATTACAATGAGCAGTTCTTC
TRBV6-1	TRBJ2-5	many	TRBD2	CASRGTSGRETQYF	TGTGCCAGCAGAGGGACTAGCGGGAGAGAGACCCAGTACTTC
TRBV12-3/TRBV12-4	TRBJ1-1	many	NA	CASSWGRSVGEAFF	TGTGCCAGCAGTTGGGGACGGAGTGTAGGTGAAGCTTTCTTT
TRBV6-1	TRBJ2-5	NA	NA	CASSEFLRGWQETHYF	TGTGCCAGCAGTGAATTTTTGAGGGGATGGCAAGAGACTCATTACTTC
TRBV7-9	TRBJ1-2	NA	NA	CASGIGASCYTF	TGTGCCAGTGGGATAGGGGCGAGTTGCTACACCTTC
TRBV7-3	TRBJ2-3	many	TRBD2	CASSLGTSGIRADTQYF	TGTGCCAGCAGCTTGGGGACTAGCGGGATCCGGGCAGATACGCAGTATTTT
TRBV29-1	TRBJ2-7	many	NA	CSVRDRLREQYF	TGCAGCGTTCGGGACCGACTAAGGGAGCAGTACTTC
TRBV2	TRBJ1-1	NA	TRBD1	CASSEGTGSEAFF	TGTGCCAGCAGTGAAGGGACAGGTTCTGAAGCTTTCTTT
TRBV29-1	TRBJ2-2	many	NA	CSVRFLAANTGELFF	TGCAGCGTTCGGTTTCTCGCGGCGAACACCGGGGAGCTGTTTTTT
TRBV24-1	TRBJ1-2	few	NA	CATSEGRVGNYGYTF	TGTGCCACCAGTGAAGGCAGGGTGGGTAACTATGGCTACACCTTC
TRBV28	TRBJ1-5	NA	NA	CASSPHFRNHPQHF	TGTGCCAGCAGTCCACACTTTAGGAATCATCCCCAGCATTTT
TRBV7-3	TRBJ1-2	many	NA	CASSLTVGDAGYTF	TGTGCCAGCAGCTTAACAGTGGGGGACGCTGGCTACACCTTC
TRBV27	TRBJ2-3	few	TRBD2	CASSLFRLTSRTDTQYF	TGTGCCAGCAGTTTATTCCGATTGACTAGCCGGACAGATACGCAGTATTTT
TRBV5-1	TRBJ2-5	NA	NA	CASSTGTGGKETQYF	TGCGCCAGCAGCACCGGCACTGGCGGGAAAGAGACCCAGTACTTC
TRBV12-3/TRBV12-4	TRBJ1-2	NA	TRBD1	CASNFRQGLSGYTF	TGTGCCAGCAATTTTCGACAGGGTCTCTCTGGGTACACCTTC
TRBV5-1	TRBJ2-3	many	NA	CASRTPPSYTQYF	TGCGCCAGCCGCACGCCCCCTTCATATACGCAGTATTTT
TRBV4-2	TRBJ2-4	few	TRBD2	CASSQDVGSGIGNIQYF	TGTGCCAGCAGCCAAGATGTGGGTAGCGGGATTGGAAACATTCAGTACTTC
TRBV7-9	TRBJ2-7	many	NA	CASSFFGNRGEQYF	TGTGCCAGCAGCTTTTTTGGCAATCGGGGAGAGCAGTACTTC
TRBV2	TRBJ1-5	many	NA	CASSEAGGSRSQHF	TGTGCCAGCAGTGAAGCTGGGGGGTCGAGGTCCCAGCATTTT
TRBV2	TRBJ1-2	many	NA	CASSEDRYGYTF	TGTGCCAGCAGTGAGGACCGATATGGCTACACCTTC
TRBV11-2	TRBJ1-1	many	NA	CASSLVRGWTEAFF	TGTGCCAGCAGCTTAGTCAGGGGTTGGACTGAAGCTTTCTTT
TRBV10-3	TRBJ2-3	many	TRBD1	CAISERGLEMATQYF	TGTGCCATCAGTGAAAGGGGGCTAGAGATGGCTACGCAGTATTTT
TRBV20-1	TRBJ1-6	many	NA	CSAGINSPLHF	TGCAGTGCTGGCATAAATTCACCCCTCCACTTT
TRBV10-3	TRBJ1-2	few	NA	CAITQGLAGQYGYTF	TGTGCCATCACCCAGGGCCTAGCCGGCCAGTATGGCTACACCTTC
TRBV28	TRBJ2-3	NA	NA	CASTTPADTQYF	TGTGCCAGCACCACACCCGCAGATACGCAGTATTTT
TRBV10-3	TRBJ2-3	many	NA	CATHRADTQYF	TGTGCCACGCACAGAGCAGATACGCAGTATTTT
TRBV11-3	TRBJ2-7	few	NA	CASTIGGVGAQEQYF	TGTGCCAGCACCATTGGGGGGGTGGGGGCCCAAGAGCAGTACTTT
TRBV28	TRBJ1-2	few	NA	CASSPLAPQVIVVMGYTF	TGTGCCAGCAGTCCCCTTGCCCCCCAGGTAATTGTGGTTATGGGCTACACCTTC
TRBV24-1	TRBJ1-2	many	NA	CATSDASGGNYGYTF	TGTGCCACCAGTGATGCCTCCGGTGGTAACTATGGCTACACCTTC
TRBV25-1	TRBJ2-1	few	NA	CASSESRYYNEQFF	TGTGCCAGCAGTGAATCTAGGTACTACAATGAGCAGTTCTTC
TRBV11-2	TRBJ2-3	many	NA	CASSKDRTDTQYF	TGTGCCAGCAGCAAAGATCGCACAGATACGCAGTATTTT